This passage covers 8 T cell receptor beta chains from one sample sequenced in a study of blood T cell repertoires in COVID-19. Profiled with immunoSEQ multiplex PCR; TCRdb holds only in-frame clones, not every one. The sample lists some 190,000 clones, over 70% occurring once. Input material: peripheral blood. The receptors stem from a man aged 55 to 70 with acute or convalescent COVID-19.

This clone occurred once. V gene TRBV20-1 combines with J gene TRBJ2-7, with D possibly matching TRBD1 (6 bases). The V end was cut by 6 bases, the J end by 5 bases, with 11 bases between. Germline CDR1 is DFQATT and CDR2 is SNEGSKA (reference sequence). The CDR3 consists of 11 residues. DNA of the CDR3: TGCAGTGCAACACAGGGAAACGAGCAGTACTTC. Translating gives CSATQGNEQYF.

This clone came up once. The genes are TRBV10-2 and TRBJ2-1; 7 positions match TRBD2. The CDR3 consists of 15 residues. Germline V CDR1 and CDR2: WSHSY, SAAADI. V was clipped by 3 bases and J by 5 bases; unmatched bases: 7. As DNA, the CDR3 is TGCGCCAGCAGTGAAGCTAGCGGCTATAACAATGAGCAGTTCTTC. This gives the protein CASSEASGYNNEQFF.

This clone has more than one count but fewer than ten. The chain couples TRBV7-2 to TRBJ1-6; D gene uncertain. Germline-derived CDR1 and CDR2 are SGHTA and FQGNSA. The CDR3 spans 16 residues. V was clipped by 1 base and J by 6 bases, with 13 bases between them. This CDR3 is CASSLESGSPNSPLHF. In DNA, the CDR3 is TGTGCCAGCAGCTTAGAATCGGGGTCCCCTAATTCACCCCTCCACTTT. Combining the CDR3 with reference TRBV7-2 and TRBJ1-6 gives the whole variable domain GAGVSQSPSNKVTEKGKDVELRCDPISGHTALYWYRQSLGQGLEFLIYFQGNSAPDKSGLPSDRFSAERTGGSVSTLTIQRTQQEDSAVYLCASSLESGSPNSPLHFGNGTRLTVT.

In this sample, this clone turned up a few times. V usage is TRBV30 and J usage is TRBJ1-2, with 7 nucleotides matching TRBD1. With 5 bases clipped from V and 3 bases from J, the junction kept 6 bases outside the gene matches. In germline, CDR1 is GTSNPN, CDR2 SVGIG (reference sequence). CDR3 length equals 13 residues. CDR3 region: CAWAGGFDYGYTF. In DNA, the CDR3 is TGTGCCTGGGCAGGGGGTTTCGACTATGGCTACACCTTC.

In nucleotides, the CDR3 is TGTGCCAGCAGAGAGAACAGGGGTAAAAATGAGCAGTTCTTC. As protein: CASRENRGKNEQFF. V usage is TRBV6-5 and J usage is TRBJ2-1; 7 nucleotides line up with TRBD1. CDR3 size: 14 residues. V was clipped by 6 bases and J by 7 bases; unmatched bases: 9. Germline loops: CDR1 MNHEY, CDR2 SVGAGI.

The table lists this clone with a count of one. This sequence joins TRBV7-3 and TRBJ2-1, with D possibly TRBD1 on 5 matching bases. Germline V CDR1 and CDR2: SGHTA, FQGTGA. There are 14 residues in the CDR3. The germline V and J ends were trimmed by 2 bases and 8 bases, with 13 bases remaining between them. The CDR3 nucleotides are TGTGCCAGCAGCTTAGACAGAGGTCTGGATGAGCAGTTCTTC. Protein: CASSLDRGLDEQFF. Complete variable domain (other parts from reference TRBV7-3 and TRBJ2-1): GAGVSQTPSNKVTEKGKYVELRCDPISGHTALYWYRQSLGQGPEFLIYFQGTGAADDSGLPNDRFFAVRPEGSVSTLKIQRTERGDSAVYLCASSLDRGLDEQFFGPGTRLTVL.

J is TRBJ2-5 and V is TRBV19, with 10 bases that match TRBD2. The V and J ends lost 3 bases and 5 bases, in that order; junction bases with no gene match: 6. The V gene's germline CDR1 is LNHDA and CDR2 SQIVND (reference sequence). The CDR3 has 15 residues. The DNA of the CDR3 is TGTGCCAGTAGTATGTGGCTAGCGGGAGTCGAGACCCAGTACTTC. Translating gives CASSMWLAGVETQYF.

This chain joins TRBV7-8 and TRBJ2-7, with 10 bases that match TRBD1. The V and J ends lost 5 bases and 5 bases, in that order; junction bases with no gene match: 9. This CDR3 has 15 residues. From germline, CDR1 is SGHVS and CDR2 FQNEAQ. CDR3 protein: CASSHRTGGSDEQYF. For the CDR3, the DNA is TGTGCCAGCAGCCACAGGACAGGGGGGTCGGACGAGCAGTACTTC.